This T cell receptor (beta chain) was identified during a study of beta chain features in type 1 diabetes (dated by TCRdb to the late 2010s). Looking at the study overall: Mean age, gender distribution, total cell number and subset yield did not differ between patients and healthy donors. Across all samples, approximately 98,000,000 sorted cells were examined, and cell number per subset correlated strongly with RNA yield. The study compared the TCRB repertoires of sorted circulating CD4+ T cell subsets in recently diagnosed type 1 diabetes patients with those in matched healthy donors. Whereas all 28 donors provided naive and central memory subsets, regulatory and stem cell-like memory subsets were isolated from just 8 patients and roughly eight healthy donors.

All of the isolated RNA was reverse transcribed with the High Capacity cDNA Reverse Transcription Kit, so expressed TCRB transcripts were sequenced. Deep immunoSEQ sequencing was applied to naive, central memory and regulatory T cell samples, giving an average of approximately 4 million total reads per sample. Sorted cells were lysed in RLT buffer and RNA was extracted with DNase-treated RNeasy Micro or Mini kits, depending on cell number. Each cell subset was processed on its own to prevent cross-contamination, while patient and healthy donor samples were processed together. The immunoSEQ multiplex PCR was used to amplify TCRB sequences from cDNA, generating 87-bp fragments that spanned the CDR3 region. Sequencing of the amplicons was done on the Illumina HiSeq platform. The authors processed their data as follows. PCR bias was computationally corrected using synthetic template baselines, reads within Hamming distance 2 were collapsed, and singletons that could not be merged were discarded. By aligning reads against IMGT, V, D and J genes, CDR3 length, and insertions or deletions at six rearrangement sites were assigned. Clonotype counts were normalized to sorted cell number within each subset before computing true diversity and Gini coefficients with the tcR R package. The overlap coefficient, calculated on TCRB nucleotide sequences, was used to measure repertoire sharing. Out-of-frame TCRB sequences from naive cells were analyzed as a proxy for the pre-selection repertoire. The source is immuneACCESS, and TCRdb retained only in-frame sequences with V and J called. Part of the clones is not carried over; for the studies checked, unresolved V genes explain less than half of this, and the remainder is unexplained. That table furnishes V, J and clone size, whereas the DNA furnished D and trimming. The sample data list about 370,000 clones, and roughly 15% of these were observed just once. The top ten clones comprise about 0.02% of the sample.

Reading the germline V gene gives CDR1 KGHSH and CDR2 LQKENI. Clipping removes 1 base from V and 4 bases from J, with 3 as the unmatched junction base count. Taken from cysteine to phenylalanine, the CDR3 has 15 residues. This entry keeps only the CDR3 DNA: 45 bases, framed from base 1. Broad study findings and their caveats: The naive, central memory and regulatory TCRB repertoires appeared to resemble one another more closely among patients than among healthy donors. HLA sub-analyses involved small numbers of individuals, so any influence of HLA type on TCRB rearrangement remained unresolved. A moderate but significant shortening of TCRB CDR3 length was observed in type 1 diabetes patients in all four CD4+ subsets. Patients with type 1 diabetes made fewer insertions and deleted more nucleotides at VDJ recombination sites, implying thymic rearrangement abnormalities. Sequencing cDNA rather than genomic DNA could over-represent highly expressing activated cells, although activation and CD3 levels did not differ between groups. PCR may preferentially amplify shorter templates, but because patient and control samples were amplified and corrected together, any resulting skew would affect both groups equally.

Each donor gave one peripheral blood draw, averaging approximately 0.11 L, which was collected into heparinised tubes. Naive, central memory, regulatory and stem cell-like memory CD4+ T cells were sorted on a BD FACSAria II using a panel including CD45RO, CCR7, CD25, CD127, CD95 and CD27. Every sorted population had a purity above 95%. Right away, PBMCs were isolated by Lymphoprep density gradient centrifugation and were stained directly, with no culture step. So that batch effects would be minimized, each experiment stained and sorted samples in pairs, pairing one healthy donor with one patient. This clone was seen a few times. Its antigen remains unidentified. The sample holds no much larger clone one base away, and base qualities are not on file.

The sequencing input was naive CD4+ T cells from blood. Per the publication, the cell subset or site label means: true naive CD4+ T cells. Recombination connected TRBV18 to TRBJ1-1, with 10 bases in between that match TRBD1. This clonotype originated in a woman aged 18 to 35 in good health. The CDR3 loop reads CASSPRTGGITEAFF. The sequence in DNA is TGTGCCAGCTCACCACGGACAGGGGGTATCACTGAAGCTTTCTTT.